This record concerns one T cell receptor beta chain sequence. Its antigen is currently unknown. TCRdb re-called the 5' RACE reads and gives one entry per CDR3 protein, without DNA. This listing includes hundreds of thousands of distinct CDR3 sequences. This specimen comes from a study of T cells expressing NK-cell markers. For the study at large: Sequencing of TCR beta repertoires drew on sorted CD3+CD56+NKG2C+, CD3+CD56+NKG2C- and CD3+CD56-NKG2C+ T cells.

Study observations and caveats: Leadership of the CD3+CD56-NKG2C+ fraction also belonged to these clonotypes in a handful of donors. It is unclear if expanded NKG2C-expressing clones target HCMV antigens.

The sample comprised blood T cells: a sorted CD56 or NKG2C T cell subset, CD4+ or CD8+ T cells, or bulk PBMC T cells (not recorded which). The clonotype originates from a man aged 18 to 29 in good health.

CDR3: CAHRGTGVSPLHF. V is TRBV28 and J is TRBJ1-6; the D call from TCRdb, TRBD1, cannot be confirmed without DNA. This CDR3 comprises 13 residues. Germline loops: CDR1 MDHEN, CDR2 SYDVKM.